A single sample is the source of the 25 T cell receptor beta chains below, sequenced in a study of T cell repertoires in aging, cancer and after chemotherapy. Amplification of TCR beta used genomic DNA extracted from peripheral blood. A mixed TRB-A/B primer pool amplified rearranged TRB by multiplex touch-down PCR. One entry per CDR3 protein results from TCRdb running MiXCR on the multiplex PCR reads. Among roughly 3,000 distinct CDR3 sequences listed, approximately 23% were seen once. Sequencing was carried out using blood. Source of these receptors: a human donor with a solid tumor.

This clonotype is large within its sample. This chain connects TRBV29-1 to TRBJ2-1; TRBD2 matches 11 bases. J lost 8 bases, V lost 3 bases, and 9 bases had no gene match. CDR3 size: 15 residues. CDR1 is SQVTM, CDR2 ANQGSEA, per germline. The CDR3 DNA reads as TGCAGCGTTGAGGTGGGTCTAGCGGGAGGAGATGAGCAGTTCTTC. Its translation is CSVEVGLAGGDEQFF.

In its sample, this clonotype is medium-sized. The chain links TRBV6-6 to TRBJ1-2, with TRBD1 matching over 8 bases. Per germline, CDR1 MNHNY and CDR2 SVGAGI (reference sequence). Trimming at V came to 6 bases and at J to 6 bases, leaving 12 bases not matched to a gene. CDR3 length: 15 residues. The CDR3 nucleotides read TGTGCCAGCAGCAGACCCCGGGACAGGTATAATGGCTACACCTTC. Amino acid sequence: CASSRPRDRYNGYTF.

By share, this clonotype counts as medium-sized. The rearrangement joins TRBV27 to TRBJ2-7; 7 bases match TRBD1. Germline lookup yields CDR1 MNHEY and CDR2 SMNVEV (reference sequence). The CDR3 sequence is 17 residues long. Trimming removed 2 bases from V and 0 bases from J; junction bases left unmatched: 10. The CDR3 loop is CASSLIVGTESSYEQYF. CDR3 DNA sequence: TGTGCCAGCAGTTTAATTGTTGGGACAGAAAGCTCCTACGAGCAGTACTTC.

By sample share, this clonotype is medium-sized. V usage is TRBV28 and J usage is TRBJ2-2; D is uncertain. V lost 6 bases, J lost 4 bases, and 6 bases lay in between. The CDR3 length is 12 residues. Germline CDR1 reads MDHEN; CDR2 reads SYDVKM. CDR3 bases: TGTGCCAGCAGCAACCCCACCGGGGAGCTGTTTTTT. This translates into CASSNPTGELFF. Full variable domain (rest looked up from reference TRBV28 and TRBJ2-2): DVKVTQSSRYLVKRTGEKVFLECVQDMDHENMFWYRQDPGLGLRLIYFSYDVKMKEKGDIPEGYSVSREKKERFSLILESASTNQTSMYLCASSNPTGELFFGEGSRLTVL.

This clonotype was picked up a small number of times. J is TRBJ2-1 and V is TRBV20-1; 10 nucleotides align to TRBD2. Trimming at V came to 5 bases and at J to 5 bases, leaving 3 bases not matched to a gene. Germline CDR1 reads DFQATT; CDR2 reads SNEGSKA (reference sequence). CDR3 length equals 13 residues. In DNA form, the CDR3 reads TGCAGTGCTTTAGCGGGAGGCAACAATGAGCAGTTCTTC. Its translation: CSALAGGNNEQFF.

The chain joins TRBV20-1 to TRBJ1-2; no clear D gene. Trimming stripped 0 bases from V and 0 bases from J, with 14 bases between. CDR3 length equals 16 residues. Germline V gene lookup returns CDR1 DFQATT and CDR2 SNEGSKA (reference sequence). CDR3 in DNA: TGCAGTGCTAGAGAAGTGGGCGAGTTAGCTAACTATGGCTACACCTTC. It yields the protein CSAREVGELANYGYTF.

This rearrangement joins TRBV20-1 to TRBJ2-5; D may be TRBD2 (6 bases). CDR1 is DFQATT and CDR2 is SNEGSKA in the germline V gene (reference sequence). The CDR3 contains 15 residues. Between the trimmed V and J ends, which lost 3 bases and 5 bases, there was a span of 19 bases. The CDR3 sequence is CSASPGGMSKETQYF. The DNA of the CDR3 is TGCAGTGCTAGCCCGGGCGGGATGAGTAAGGAGACCCAGTACTTC.

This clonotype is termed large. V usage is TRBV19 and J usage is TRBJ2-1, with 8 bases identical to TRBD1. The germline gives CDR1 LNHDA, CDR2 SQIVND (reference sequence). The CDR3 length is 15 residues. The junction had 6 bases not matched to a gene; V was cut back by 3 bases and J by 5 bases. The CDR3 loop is CASSMWDRLHNEQFF. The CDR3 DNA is TGTGCCAGTAGTATGTGGGACAGGCTACACAATGAGCAGTTCTTC.

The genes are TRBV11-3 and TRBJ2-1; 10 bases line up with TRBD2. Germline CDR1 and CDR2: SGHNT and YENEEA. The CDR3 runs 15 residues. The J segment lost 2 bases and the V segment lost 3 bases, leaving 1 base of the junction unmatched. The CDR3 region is CASSLTSGPYNEQFF. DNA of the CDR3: TGTGCCAGCAGCTTGACTAGCGGGCCCTACAATGAGCAGTTCTTC.

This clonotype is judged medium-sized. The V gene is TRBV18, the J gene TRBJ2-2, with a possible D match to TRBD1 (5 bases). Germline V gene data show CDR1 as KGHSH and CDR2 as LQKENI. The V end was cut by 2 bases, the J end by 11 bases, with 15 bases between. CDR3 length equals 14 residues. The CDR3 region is CASSPISGSKELFF. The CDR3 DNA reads TGTGCCAGCTCACCAATCTCAGGGTCTAAAGAGCTGTTTTTT.

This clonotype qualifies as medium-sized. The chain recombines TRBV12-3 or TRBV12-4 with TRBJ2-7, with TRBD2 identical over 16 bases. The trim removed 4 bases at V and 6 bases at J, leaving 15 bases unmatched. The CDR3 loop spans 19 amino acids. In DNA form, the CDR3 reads TGTGCCAGCAGTTCCGGACCCGGGACTAGCGGGAGGGCCTATTTCGAGCAGTACTTC. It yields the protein CASSSGPGTSGRAYFEQYF.

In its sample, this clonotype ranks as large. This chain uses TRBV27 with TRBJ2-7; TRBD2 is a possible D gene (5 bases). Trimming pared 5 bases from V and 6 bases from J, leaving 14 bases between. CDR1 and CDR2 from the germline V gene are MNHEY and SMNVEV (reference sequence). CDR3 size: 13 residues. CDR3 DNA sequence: TGTGCCAGCAGTCCCACGGCCGCGGGCGAGCAGTACTTC. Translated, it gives CASSPTAAGEQYF.

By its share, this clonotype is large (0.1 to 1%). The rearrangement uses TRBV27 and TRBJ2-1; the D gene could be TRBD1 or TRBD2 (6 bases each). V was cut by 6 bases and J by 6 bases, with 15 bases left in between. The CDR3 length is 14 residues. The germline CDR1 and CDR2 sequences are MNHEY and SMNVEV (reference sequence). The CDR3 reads CASRKGGAVNEQFF. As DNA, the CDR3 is TGTGCCAGCAGAAAGGGGGGAGCGGTCAATGAGCAGTTCTTC.

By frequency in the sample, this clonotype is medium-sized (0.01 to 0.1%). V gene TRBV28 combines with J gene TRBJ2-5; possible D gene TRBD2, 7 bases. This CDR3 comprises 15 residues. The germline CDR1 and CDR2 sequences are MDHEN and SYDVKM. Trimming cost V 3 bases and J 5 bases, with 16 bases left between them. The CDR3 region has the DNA TGTGCCAGCAGTTTCCGGGGGGCCGAGAAGGAGACCCAGTACTTC. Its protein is CASSFRGAEKETQYF.

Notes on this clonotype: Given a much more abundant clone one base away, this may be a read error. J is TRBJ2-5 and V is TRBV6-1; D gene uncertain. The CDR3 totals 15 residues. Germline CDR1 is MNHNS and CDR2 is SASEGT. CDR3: CASGKDGSFQETEYF. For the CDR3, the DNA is TGTGCCAGCGGTAAGGACGGATCCTTTCAAGAGACCGAGTACTTC.

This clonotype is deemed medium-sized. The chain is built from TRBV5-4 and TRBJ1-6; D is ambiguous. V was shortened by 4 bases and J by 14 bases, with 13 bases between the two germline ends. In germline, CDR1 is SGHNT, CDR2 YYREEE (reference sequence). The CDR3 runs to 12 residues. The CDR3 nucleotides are TGTGCCAGCAGCCTAGAACTAGGATCCCTCCACTTT. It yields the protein CASSLELGSLHF.

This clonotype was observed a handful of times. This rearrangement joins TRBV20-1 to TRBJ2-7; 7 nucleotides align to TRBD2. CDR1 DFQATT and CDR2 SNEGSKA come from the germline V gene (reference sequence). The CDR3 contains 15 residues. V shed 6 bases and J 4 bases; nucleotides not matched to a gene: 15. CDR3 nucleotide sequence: TGCAGTGCCGGCCCGCCGGGACTACTCAAGTACGAGCAGTACTTC. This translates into CSAGPPGLLKYEQYF.

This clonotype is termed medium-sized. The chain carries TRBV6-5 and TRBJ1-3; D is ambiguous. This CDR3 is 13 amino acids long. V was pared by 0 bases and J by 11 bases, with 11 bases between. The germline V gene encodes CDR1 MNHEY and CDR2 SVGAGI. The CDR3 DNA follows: TGTGCCAGCAGTTACTCGGCAGGCGGTGCCATATATTTT. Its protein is CASSYSAGGAIYF.

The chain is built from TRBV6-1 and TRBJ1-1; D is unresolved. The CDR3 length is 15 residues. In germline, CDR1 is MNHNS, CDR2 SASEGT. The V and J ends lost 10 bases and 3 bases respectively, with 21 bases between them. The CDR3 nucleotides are TGTGCCATCCCCCGCTTCGCTCAAAAGGACACTGAAGCTTTCTTT. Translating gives CAIPRFAQKDTEAFF.

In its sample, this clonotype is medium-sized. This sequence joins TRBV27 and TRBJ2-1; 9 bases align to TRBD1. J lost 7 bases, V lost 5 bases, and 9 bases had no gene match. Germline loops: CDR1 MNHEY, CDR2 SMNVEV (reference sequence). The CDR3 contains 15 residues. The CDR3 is CASSPRQGGGNEQFF. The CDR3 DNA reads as TGTGCCAGCAGTCCCCGACAGGGGGGAGGGAATGAGCAGTTCTTC.

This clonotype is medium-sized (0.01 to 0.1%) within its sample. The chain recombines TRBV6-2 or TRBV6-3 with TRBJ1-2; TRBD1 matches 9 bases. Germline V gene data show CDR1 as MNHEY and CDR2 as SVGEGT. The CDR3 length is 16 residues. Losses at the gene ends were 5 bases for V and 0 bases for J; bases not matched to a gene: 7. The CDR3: CASSPGTGNPNYGYTF. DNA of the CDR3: TGTGCCAGCAGTCCTGGGACAGGGAACCCTAACTATGGCTACACCTTC.

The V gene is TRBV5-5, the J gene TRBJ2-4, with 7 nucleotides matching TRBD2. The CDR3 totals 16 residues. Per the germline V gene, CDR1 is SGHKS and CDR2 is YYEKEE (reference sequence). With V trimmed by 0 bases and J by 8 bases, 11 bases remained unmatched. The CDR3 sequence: CASSLGGGGTEDIQYF. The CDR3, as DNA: TGTGCCAGCAGCTTGGGGGGGGGTGGTACGGAAGACATTCAGTACTTC.

The CDR3 bases are TGTGCTAGTGGTCCAGGACAGCACACCGGGGAGCTGTTTTTT. This gives the protein CASGPGQHTGELFF. The rearrangement joins TRBV12-3 or TRBV12-4 to TRBJ2-2, with D tentatively TRBD1 (6 bases). The CDR3 consists of 14 residues.

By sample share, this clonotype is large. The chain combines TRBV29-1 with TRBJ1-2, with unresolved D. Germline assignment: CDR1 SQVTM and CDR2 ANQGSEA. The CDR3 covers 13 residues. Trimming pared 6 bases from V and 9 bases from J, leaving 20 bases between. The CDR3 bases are TGCAGCGTCGAACCGGGCCCGGGCAACAGCTACACCTTC. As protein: CSVEPGPGNSYTF.

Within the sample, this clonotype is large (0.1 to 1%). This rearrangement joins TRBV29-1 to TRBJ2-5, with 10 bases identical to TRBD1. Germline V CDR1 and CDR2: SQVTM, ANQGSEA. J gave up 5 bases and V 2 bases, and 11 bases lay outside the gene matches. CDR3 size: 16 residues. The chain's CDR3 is CSVESLGTGVRETQYF. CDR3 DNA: TGCAGCGTTGAATCTCTAGGGACAGGGGTTAGGGAGACCCAGTACTTC.